This note documents a single T cell receptor (beta chain) sequence. One junction end does not reproduce the germline sequence, and a read error may be involved. MiXCR was run by TCRdb on the RT-PCR reads, yielding one entry per CDR3 protein. This repertoire shows about 700,000 distinct CDR3 sequences, approximately 15% found once; its top ten account for 3.6%. Sequencing was performed on memory CD4+ T cells from blood. This receptor was taken from a female donor in good health, serving as a healthy control.

CDR3 sequence (DNA): TGTGCCAGCAGCGGGACAGCCAGGAATGAGCATTTCTTC. Residues: CASSGTARNEHFF. The chain recombines TRBV6-1 with TRBJ2-1; 7 bases map to TRBD1. Germline CDR1 reads MNHNS; CDR2 reads SASEGT. The CDR3 contains 13 residues.